The 22 T cell receptor beta chains below all came from one sample that was sequenced in a study of low-dose radiotherapy and immunotherapy resistance in tumors. Described time point: before trial treatment. Alpha- and beta-chain coverage of first-strand cDNA came from TRAV- and TRBV-specific primers. A constant-region primer paired with the V-primer adapter amplified TCRs over 20 PCR cycles. TCRdb processed the reads anew with MiXCR; each CDR3 protein has one entry. The table has 60,000 to 90,000 distinct CDR3 sequences, 31% seen once; the top ten hold 11%. The sequenced sample was PBMCs, obtained before treatment. These receptors all come from a female donor with ovarian cancer.

The rearrangement joins TRBV19 to TRBJ2-2; a weak D match, TRBD1 (6 bases). Looked up from germline, CDR1 is LNHDA and CDR2 is SQIVND (reference sequence). CDR3 length equals 15 residues. Trimming pared 7 bases from V and 1 base from J, leaving 13 bases between. CDR3 coding DNA: TGTGCCAGTATAGAAGGGGGAAGGAACACCGGGGAGCTGTTTTTT. Residues: CASIEGGRNTGELFF.

Details on this clonotype: This likely stems from a read error, as it lies one base from a far larger clone. The chain carries TRBV2 and TRBJ2-7; unclear D gene. The CDR3 loop spans 13 amino acids. With 6 bases removed from V and 7 bases from J, the gap between germline ends came to 16 bases. Germline loops: CDR1 SNHLY, CDR2 FYNNEI. CDR3 in DNA: TGTGCCAGCAGCGTTCCCTCCTACAATGAGCAGTACTTC. It is translated as CASSVPSYNEQYF.

The chain has TRBV5-6 and TRBJ2-3; D may be TRBD1 or TRBD2 (5 bases each). The CDR3 consists of 16 residues. The germline V gene has CDR1 SGHDT and CDR2 YYEEEE. Trimming shortened V by 4 bases and J by 3 bases, and 18 bases separated the two germline ends. CDR3 in amino acids: CASSVGAGTRTDTQYF. The CDR3 DNA sequence: TGTGCCAGCAGCGTCGGAGCAGGGACGAGAACAGATACGCAGTATTTT.

This clonotype was detected ten times or more. This rearrangement joins TRBV5-4 to TRBJ2-5, with 7 bases identical to TRBD2. V dropped 4 bases and J dropped 2; count of bases not matched to a gene: 8. Germline V gene sequence: CDR1 SGHNT, CDR2 YYREEE (reference sequence). The CDR3 is 15 residues long. The CDR3 sequence is CASSRKTSRQETQYF. CDR3 DNA sequence: TGTGCCAGCAGCCGCAAGACTAGCAGGCAAGAGACCCAGTACTTC.

The rearrangement links TRBV20-1 to TRBJ2-5; weak D call: TRBD2 (6 bases). Trimming pared 5 bases from V and 4 bases from J, leaving 14 bases between. The CDR3 runs to 13 residues. Germline V gene lookup returns CDR1 DFQATT and CDR2 SNEGSKA (reference sequence). For the CDR3, the DNA is TGCAGTGCTGCCGCCGGGACTGCAGAGACCCAGTACTTC. Translated, it gives CSAAAGTAETQYF.

The chain recombines TRBV12-5 with TRBJ2-7; D is undetermined. The CDR3 is 14 amino acids. Trimming cost V 2 bases and J 0 bases, with 8 bases left between them. CDR1 and CDR2 from the germline V gene are LGHNT and FRNRAP. The CDR3 protein is CASGLPTPSYEQYF. CDR3 sequence (DNA): TGTGCTAGTGGTTTGCCGACACCCTCCTACGAGCAGTACTTC. The whole variable domain, remainder taken from reference TRBV12-5 and TRBJ2-7, is DARVTQTPRHKVTEMGQEVTMRCQPILGHNTVFWYRQTMMQGLELLAYFRNRAPLDDSGMPKDRFSAEMPDATLATLKIQPSEPRDSAVYFCASGLPTPSYEQYFGPGTRLTVT.

V and J are TRBV29-1 and TRBJ1-2; weak D call: TRBD1 (5 bases). V was shortened by 4 bases and J by 4 bases, with 10 bases between the two germline ends. CDR1 is SQVTM and CDR2 is ANQGSEA in the germline V gene. The CDR3 extends over 12 amino acids. CDR3 bases: TGCAGCGTTGGGAGAGGGACCTATGGCTACACCTTC. It yields the protein CSVGRGTYGYTF.

The gene calls are TRBV7-9 and TRBJ2-7; D is tentatively TRBD1 or TRBD2 (5 bases each). V lost 6 bases to trimming and J lost 0 bases, with 21 bases between them. Germline V gene data show CDR1 as SEHNR and CDR2 as FQNEAQ (reference sequence). This CDR3 is 17 amino acids long. The chain's CDR3 is CASSKGPNRGVSYEQYF. CDR3 DNA: TGTGCCAGCAGTAAGGGACCGAATCGGGGTGTCTCCTACGAGCAGTACTTC.

This clonotype has at least ten counts. The rearrangement joins TRBV9 to TRBJ2-5; a possible D gene is TRBD1 (6 bases). Trimming stripped 0 bases from V and 5 bases from J, with 14 bases between. The CDR3 sequence is 15 residues long. Germline V gene data show CDR1 as SGDLS and CDR2 as YYNGEE. CDR3 nucleotide sequence: TGTGCCAGCAGCGTAGACCAGGGGCCGGGGGAGACCCAGTACTTC. It yields the protein CASSVDQGPGETQYF.

There are many counts of this clonotype. This chain links TRBV10-3 with TRBJ1-3, with D tentatively TRBD1 (5 bases). The V and J ends lost 0 bases and 0 bases respectively, with 6 bases between them. The CDR3 has 15 residues. Per the germline V gene, CDR1 is ENHRY and CDR2 is SYGVKD. The CDR3 here is CAISESGTSGNTIYF. For the CDR3, the DNA is TGTGCCATCAGTGAGTCTGGGACCTCTGGAAACACCATATATTTT.

The chain uses TRBV30 and TRBJ2-1; a possible D gene is TRBD2 (5 bases). CDR3 length equals 13 residues. CDR1 and CDR2 (germline): GTSNPN, SVGIG (reference sequence). Trimming left V 2 bases short and J 10 bases short, with 15 bases between. The CDR3 sequence is CAWSPSGSGEQFF. Written as DNA, the CDR3 is TGTGCCTGGAGTCCCAGCGGCTCCGGCGAGCAGTTCTTC.

This clonotype was observed at least ten times. The rearrangement links TRBV7-9 to TRBJ2-2, with D possibly matching TRBD2 (5 bases). This CDR3 comprises 15 residues. Deletions cut 5 bases from V and 5 bases from J, with 15 bases between. In germline, CDR1 is SEHNR, CDR2 FQNEAQ (reference sequence). The CDR3 protein is CASSTILGWTGELFF. CDR3 bases: TGTGCCAGCAGCACAATACTAGGATGGACCGGGGAGCTGTTTTTT.

At least ten counts were recorded for this clonotype. The chain employs TRBV7-2 and TRBJ1-2; no reliable D call. Trimming left V 3 bases short and J 0 bases short, with 11 bases between. Germline values: CDR1 SGHTA, CDR2 FQGNSA. CDR3 size: 15 residues. CDR3 amino acids: CASSFLANANYGYTF. CDR3 DNA sequence: TGTGCCAGCAGCTTCCTTGCCAACGCTAACTATGGCTACACCTTC.

The sample holds many counts of this clonotype. This chain uses TRBV11-2 with TRBJ2-3; 10 bases align to TRBD1. CDR3 size: 15 residues. Germline CDR1 SGHAT, CDR2 FQNNGV. After removal of 5 bases from V and 6 bases from J, the junction contained 8 bases not matched to a gene. The CDR3 here is CASSPRGTGDDTQYF. The DNA for the CDR3 is TGTGCCAGCAGCCCCCGGGGGACAGGGGACGATACGCAGTATTTT.

The J gene is TRBJ2-3, the V gene TRBV6-5; D is unclear. V was shortened by 0 bases and J by 1 base, with 11 bases between the two germline ends. The CDR3 covers 16 residues. Germline CDR1 and CDR2: MNHEY and SVGAGI. CDR3 DNA: TGTGCCAGCAGTTACTCGAATAACGGTGGCACAGATACGCAGTATTTT. It specifies CASSYSNNGGTDTQYF.

The chain couples TRBV30 to TRBJ2-7; D may be TRBD2 (5 bases). The CDR3 covers 11 residues. CDR1 and CDR2 from the germline V gene are GTSNPN and SVGIG (reference sequence). Deletions cut 3 bases from V and 2 bases from J, with 5 bases between. As DNA, the CDR3 is TGTGCCTGGAGCGGGACCTACGAGCAGTACTTC. As protein: CAWSGTYEQYF.

This clonotype was observed at least ten times. The rearrangement uses TRBV5-1 and TRBJ2-1; 8 bases match TRBD2. This CDR3 has 15 amino acids. Trimming at V came to 1 base and at J to 8 bases, leaving 8 bases not matched to a gene. The V gene's germline CDR1 is SGHRS and CDR2 YFSETQ. CDR3: CASSLYSGDGDEQFF. In DNA, the CDR3 is TGCGCCAGCAGCTTGTATAGCGGGGACGGGGATGAGCAGTTCTTC. The full variable domain, rest sourced from reference TRBV5-1 and TRBJ2-1, is KAGVTQTPRYLIKTRGQQVTLSCSPISGHRSVSWYQQTPGQGLQFLFEYFSETQRNKGNFPGRFSGRQFSNSRSEMNVSTLELGDSALYLCASSLYSGDGDEQFFGPGTRLTVL.

This clonotype has a count of ten or more. At one boundary the junction diverges from the germline segment, which might be a read error. This chain connects TRBV7-9 to TRBJ2-1; 7 bases are shared with TRBD1. Germline assignment: CDR1 SEHNR and CDR2 FQNEAQ (reference sequence). The CDR3 length is 17 residues. CDR3 in DNA: TGTGCCAGCACCTCTTCACCGACAGGGAGCTCCTACAATGAGCAGTTCTTT. This sequence encodes CASTSSPTGSSYNEQFF.

This clonotype was found many times. The V and J genes are TRBV14 and TRBJ2-5, with 8 positions matching TRBD2. CDR1 and CDR2 (germline): SGHDN, FVKESK. This CDR3 is built from 15 residues. The V segment lost 4 bases and the J segment 1 base; nucleotides outside the gene matches: 5. CDR3 coding DNA: TGTGCCAGCAGCCGGCGGGGGGCGCCCCAAGAGACCCAGTACTTC. Protein sequence: CASSRRGAPQETQYF.

This clonotype was seen many times. This chain connects TRBV3-1 to TRBJ1-3; D remains ambiguous. Germline lookup yields CDR1 LGHDT and CDR2 YNNKEL (reference sequence). The CDR3 loop spans 16 amino acids. Trimming took 1 base from V and 3 from J, leaving 13 bases between them. In DNA, the CDR3 is TGTGCCAGCAGCCAAGCATTAGGCGTACGTGGAAACACCATATATTTT. It encodes CASSQALGVRGNTIYF.

V and J are TRBV28 and TRBJ1-2, with D unclear. Germline values: CDR1 MDHEN, CDR2 SYDVKM. The CDR3 consists of 14 residues. Trimming stripped 7 bases from V and 1 base from J, with 13 bases between. The CDR3 region is CASTLAGFNYGYTF. In nucleotides, the CDR3 is TGTGCCAGCACCCTCGCCGGATTTAACTATGGCTACACCTTC.

As DNA, the CDR3 is TGTGCCAGCAGCCATGAGGGCAGCACTGAAGCTTTCTTT. Protein: CASSHEGSTEAFF. The chain couples TRBV7-9 to TRBJ1-1; no firm D call. Germline lookup yields CDR1 SEHNR and CDR2 FQNEAQ (reference sequence). This CDR3 has 13 amino acids. Deletions cut 5 bases from V and 4 bases from J, with 11 bases between.